A single sample is the source of the 27 T cell receptor beta chains below, sequenced in a study of blood T cell repertoires in COVID-19. Libraries were prepared by immunoSEQ multiplex PCR; TCRdb keeps only in-frame clonotypes and omits some of them. The sample yields approximately 240,000 clones, roughly 80% seen once. Sample: peripheral blood. The origin of the receptors is a woman over 75 with active or convalescent COVID-19.

This chain joins TRBV6-2 or TRBV6-3 and TRBJ1-6; D is ambiguous. The CDR3 totals 11 residues. With 2 bases removed from V and 16 bases from J, the gap between germline ends came to 9 bases. Germline CDR1 reads MNHEY; CDR2 reads SVGEGT. The CDR3 sequence: CASSYRLNLHF. The CDR3 coding sequence is TGTGCCAGCAGTTACCGGTTGAATCTCCACTTT.

This clone was picked up one time. This rearrangement joins TRBV6-2 or TRBV6-3 to TRBJ2-7; possibly TRBD1 for D (5 bases). The CDR3 has 14 residues. Germline lookup yields CDR1 MNHEY and CDR2 SVGEGT. V lost 0 bases and J lost 8, with 14 bases in between. CDR3 DNA: TGTGCCAGCAGTTACTCGAGTAGGGGTGGGAAGCAGTACTTC. This codes for CASSYSSRGGKQYF.

This clone was recorded once. This chain connects TRBV5-1 to TRBJ1-4; D call uncertain. This CDR3 has 14 amino acids. Germline loops: CDR1 SGHRS, CDR2 YFSETQ. The V end lost 0 bases, the J end lost 4 bases, and 7 bases lay between the germline ends. CDR3 protein: CASSLGQINEKLFF. The CDR3 region has the DNA TGCGCCAGCAGCTTGGGGCAAATTAATGAAAAACTGTTTTTT.

The chain is built from TRBV15 and TRBJ2-1; D not resolved. The CDR3 runs to 16 residues. V lost 6 bases and J lost 0, with 15 bases in between. CDR1 and CDR2 (germline): LNHNV, YYDKDF (reference sequence). CDR3 coding DNA: TGTGCCACCAGGAAAGAAGCAGGAAACTCCTACAATGAGCAGTTCTTC. It translates to CATRKEAGNSYNEQFF.

The gene calls are TRBV10-2 and TRBJ1-5; D remains unclear. Germline loops: CDR1 WSHSY, CDR2 SAAADI. This CDR3 is 13 amino acids long. The ends were cut back, 3 bases at V and 6 bases at J, with 9 bases in the middle. Here the CDR3 DNA reads TGCGCCAGCAGTGATCGCAGGTCTCAGCCCCAGCATTTT. Translating it yields CASSDRRSQPQHF.

This chain links TRBV28 with TRBJ2-3, with 8 bases matching TRBD1. Germline assignment: CDR1 MDHEN and CDR2 SYDVKM. The CDR3 is 16 amino acids. V shed 1 base, J shed 2 bases, and the junction held 5 bases outside the gene matches. The CDR3, as DNA: TGTGCCAGCAGTTTATCCGGACAGGGCACCACAGATACGCAGTATTTT. Translating gives CASSLSGQGTTDTQYF.

The sample holds one count of this clone. The chain carries TRBV6-1 and TRBJ2-4, with 11 positions matching TRBD1. With V trimmed by 4 bases and J by 6 bases, 17 bases remained unmatched. CDR1 MNHNS and CDR2 SASEGT come from the germline V gene. CDR3 length equals 19 residues. The CDR3 protein is CASSGERASGTGGSNIQYF. CDR3 DNA sequence: TGTGCCAGCAGTGGAGAAAGAGCCTCCGGGACAGGGGGTTCAAACATTCAGTACTTC.

J is TRBJ1-1 and V is TRBV11-2; D is uncertain. The CDR3 is made up of 11 amino acids. The germline V gene has CDR1 SGHAT and CDR2 FQNNGV. Trimming removed 3 bases at V and 3 bases at J, with 2 bases between. Here the CDR3 DNA reads TGTGCCAGCAGCTTCTACACTGAAGCTTTCTTT. It codes for CASSFYTEAFF.

The table lists this clone with a count of one. The chain combines TRBV5-1 with TRBJ1-1, with TRBD1 matching over 7 bases. After removal of 4 bases from V and 1 base from J, the junction contained 7 bases not matched to a gene. The germline V gene encodes CDR1 SGHRS and CDR2 YFSETQ. This CDR3 is built from 15 residues. CDR3 residues: CASSEMAGGNTEAFF. CDR3 DNA: TGCGCCAGCAGCGAAATGGCAGGGGGGAACACTGAAGCTTTCTTT.

The gene calls are TRBV4-1 and TRBJ2-3; 7 bases are shared with TRBD1. This CDR3 spans 14 amino acids. In germline, CDR1 is MGHRA, CDR2 YSYEKL. Trimming took 4 bases from V and 1 from J; bases not matched to a gene: 2. The CDR3 reads CASSPGQGTDTQYF. In DNA, the CDR3 is TGCGCCAGCAGCCCCGGACAGGGCACAGATACGCAGTATTTT.

The V call is TRBV3-1 (or the pseudogene TRBV3-2), the J call TRBJ2-7; a possible D gene is TRBD2 (6 bases). The V and J ends lost 0 bases and 2 bases respectively, with 11 bases between them. CDR1 and CDR2 from the germline V gene are LGHDT and YNNKEL (reference sequence). The CDR3 runs to 15 residues. CDR3 sequence (DNA): TGTGCCAGCAGCCAAGACGGGCGGGACGCCTACGAGCAGTACTTC. Translated, it gives CASSQDGRDAYEQYF.

The genes are TRBV6-5 and TRBJ2-2; D unclear. The CDR3 runs 15 residues. The V and J ends lost 6 bases and 5 bases respectively, with 16 bases between them. Germline V lookup: CDR1 MNHEY, CDR2 SVGAGI. This CDR3 reads CASRDAPRVTGELFF. CDR3 coding DNA: TGTGCCAGCAGAGATGCCCCCCGAGTGACCGGGGAGCTGTTTTTT.

The CDR3 is CASSEYPQLVTGELFF. DNA for the CDR3: TGTGCCAGCAGTGAATATCCTCAGTTGGTCACCGGGGAGCTGTTTTTT. The chain uses TRBV2 and TRBJ2-2; D not certain. This CDR3 is built from 16 residues. V was clipped by 2 bases and J by 4 bases, with 14 bases between them. The germline gives CDR1 SNHLY, CDR2 FYNNEI. Drawing the rest from reference TRBV2 and TRBJ2-2, the complete variable domain is EPEVTQTPSHQVTQMGQEVILRCVPISNHLYFYWYRQILGQKVEFLVSFYNNEISEKSEIFDDQFSVERPDGSNFTLKIRSTKLEDSAMYFCASSEYPQLVTGELFFGEGSRLTVL.

This chain joins TRBV15 and TRBJ1-5; no clear D. The V end lost 1 base, the J end lost 5 bases, and 12 bases lay between the germline ends. In germline, CDR1 is LNHNV, CDR2 YYDKDF (reference sequence). The CDR3 consists of 15 residues. The CDR3 spells CATSRGPPGDQPQHF. The CDR3 nucleotides read TGTGCCACCAGCAGAGGGCCGCCGGGAGATCAGCCCCAGCATTTT.

The rearrangement joins TRBV27 to TRBJ2-5, with a possible D match to TRBD1 (6 bases). From germline, CDR1 is MNHEY and CDR2 SMNVEV (reference sequence). The CDR3 contains 13 residues. V lost 5 bases and J lost 7, with 14 bases in between. The CDR3 DNA follows: TGTGCCAGCAGTCCACAGGGAGTTGGGACCCAGTACTTC. This gives the protein CASSPQGVGTQYF.

This clone was seen a single time. The chain couples TRBV5-1 to TRBJ2-3; TRBD2 matches 8 bases. Germline CDR1 reads SGHRS; CDR2 reads YFSETQ. The length of the CDR3 is 16 residues. The trim removed 0 bases at V and 5 bases at J, leaving 8 bases unmatched. Here the CDR3 DNA reads TGCGCCAGCAGCTTGGGGAATAGCGGGACCGTAGATACGCAGTATTTT. Its translation is CASSLGNSGTVDTQYF.

The chain uses TRBV28 and TRBJ1-4, with no clear D. Germline CDR1 reads MDHEN; CDR2 reads SYDVKM. The CDR3 sequence is 15 residues long. V lost 3 bases, J lost 1 base, and 9 bases lay in between. The CDR3 is CASSLAGRTNEKLFF. Written as DNA, the CDR3 is TGTGCCAGCAGTTTGGCGGGCAGAACTAATGAAAAACTGTTTTTT.

The rearrangement links TRBV10-3 to TRBJ2-1, with D perhaps TRBD2 (6 bases). This CDR3 spans 13 amino acids. Trimming took 5 bases from V and 5 from J, leaving 10 bases between them. The germline gives CDR1 ENHRY, CDR2 SYGVKD. CDR3 loop: CAISLANNNEQFF. The CDR3 coding sequence is TGTGCCATCAGTCTAGCGAATAACAATGAGCAGTTCTTC.

The J gene is TRBJ1-2, the V gene TRBV3-1 (or the pseudogene TRBV3-2); 7 nucleotides match TRBD1. Germline V CDR1 and CDR2: LGHDT, YNNKEL (reference sequence). V trimming: 4 bases; J trimming: 7 bases; junction bases outside the gene matches: 9. The CDR3 totals 14 residues. CDR3 in DNA: TGTGCCAGCAGCCCTAGAACAGGGGCGCGTGGCTACACCTTC. Residues: CASSPRTGARGYTF.

The chain employs TRBV12-3 or TRBV12-4 and TRBJ1-3; D may be TRBD1 (5 bases). The CDR3 covers 13 residues. With 6 bases removed from V and 4 bases from J, the gap between germline ends came to 10 bases. The CDR3 loop reads CASRQGAGNTIYF. CDR3 nucleotide sequence: TGTGCCAGCAGGCAGGGTGCGGGAAACACCATATATTTT.

The V gene is TRBV18, the J gene TRBJ1-2, with 8 bases matching TRBD1. V lost 1 base, J lost 6 bases, and 4 bases stayed unmatched. The CDR3 spans 14 residues. CDR1 is KGHSH and CDR2 is LQKENI in the germline V gene. CDR3 protein: CASSPRSGGDGYTF. The CDR3 DNA is TGTGCCAGCTCACCACGTTCAGGGGGCGATGGCTACACCTTC.

The table lists this clone with a count of one. The gene calls are TRBV19 and TRBJ2-7; 8 positions agree with TRBD2. V shed 5 bases, J shed 2 bases, and the junction held 14 bases outside the gene matches. Germline CDR1 and CDR2: LNHDA and SQIVND (reference sequence). The CDR3 runs 17 residues. The CDR3 loop is CASSPGGAGPVAYEQYF. CDR3 sequence (DNA): TGTGCCAGTAGTCCGGGAGGGGCAGGGCCGGTGGCCTACGAGCAGTACTTC.

The J gene is TRBJ1-3, the V gene TRBV9, with a possible D match to TRBD1 (6 bases). Trimming stripped 4 bases from V and 0 bases from J, with 14 bases between. The CDR3 covers 16 residues. Germline V gives CDR1 SGDLS, CDR2 YYNGEE. The CDR3 DNA follows: TGTGCCAGCAGCACCCAACAGGGTTCCTCTGGAAACACCATATATTTT. Translation: CASSTQQGSSGNTIYF.

This clone was counted once. V and J are TRBV10-3 and TRBJ2-2, with 14 nucleotides matching TRBD2. CDR3 length: 18 amino acids. The J segment lost 3 bases and the V segment lost 4 bases, leaving 7 bases of the junction unmatched. Germline values: CDR1 ENHRY, CDR2 SYGVKD. The CDR3 loop reads CAISVRLAGGPDTGELFF. CDR3 nucleotides: TGTGCCATCAGTGTTAGACTAGCGGGGGGGCCTGACACCGGGGAGCTGTTTTTT.

The chain combines TRBV5-6 with TRBJ2-3; tentatively, D is TRBD1 (6 bases). Deletions cut 5 bases from V and 0 bases from J, with 13 bases between. The germline V gene has CDR1 SGHDT and CDR2 YYEEEE. The CDR3 length is 15 residues. CDR3 amino acids: CASRPWGRSTDTQYF. Here the CDR3 DNA reads TGTGCCAGCAGGCCCTGGGGGCGAAGCACAGATACGCAGTATTTT.

This clone was seen only a few times. The gene calls are TRBV4-1 and TRBJ1-3, with D possibly matching TRBD1 (5 bases). Germline CDR1 MGHRA, CDR2 YSYEKL. With 2 bases removed from V and 2 bases from J, the gap between germline ends came to 10 bases. CDR3 length: 15 residues. The CDR3 region has the DNA TGCGCCAGCAGCCAACCGGGACTCACTGGAAACACCATATATTTT. It codes for CASSQPGLTGNTIYF.

On this clone: The sample contains more than one DNA sequence encoding this CDR3. CDR3 sequence reads: CSAGLYTEAFF. The CDR3 DNA sequence: TGCAGTGCCGGGTTATACACTGAAGCTTTCTTT. The J gene is TRBJ1-1, the V gene TRBV20-1; D unresolved. Per germline, CDR1 DFQATT and CDR2 SNEGSKA (reference sequence). The CDR3 has 11 residues. V lost 6 bases, J lost 3 bases, and 8 bases lay in between.